These 29 T cell receptor beta chains came from one sample sequenced in a study of tumor and adjacent non-tumor tissue in lung cancer. This sample's RNA came from whole unsorted tissue. The library came from three nested PCR rounds adapted from ARM-PCR protocols. One entry per CDR3 protein, called by TCRdb with MiXCR from the multiplex PCR reads. The table shows 60,000 to 85,000 distinct CDR3 sequences, with roughly 80% occurring only once. Material for sequencing was lung tumor tissue. These receptors all stem from a woman aged 45 to 65 with non-small cell lung cancer.

The chain recombines TRBV11-3 with TRBJ2-5; unclear D gene. In germline, CDR1 is SGHNT, CDR2 YENEEA. The CDR3 is 13 residues long. V lost 4 bases, J lost 5 bases, and 11 bases lay in between. The CDR3 reads CASSYITHETQYF. Written as DNA, the CDR3 is TGTGCCAGCAGCTATATTACCCACGAGACCCAGTACTTC.

About this clonotype itself: One end of the junction fails to match germline, which may point to a read error. The chain joins TRBV6-5 to TRBJ1-1, with 7 bases matching TRBD1. This CDR3 comprises 13 residues. Germline loops: CDR1 MNHEY, CDR2 SVGAGI. Here the CDR3 reads CTSRGRDSTEAFF. In DNA, the CDR3 is TGCACCAGCAGAGGGAGGGACAGCACTGAAGCTTTCTTT.

The sample holds a few counts of this clonotype. V is TRBV6-1 and J is TRBJ2-5; D not resolved. The CDR3 consists of 15 residues. CDR1 is MNHNS and CDR2 is SASEGT in the germline V gene. The CDR3 reads CVSSTVGGDKETQYF. CDR3 in DNA: TGTGTAAGCAGTACGGTCGGCGGAGATAAAGAGACCCAGTACTTC.

The chain combines TRBV4-1 with TRBJ2-1, with D perhaps being TRBD1 or TRBD2 (6 bases each). V was clipped by 10 bases and J by 9 bases, with 19 bases between them. Per the germline V gene, CDR1 is MGHRA and CDR2 is YSYEKL. The CDR3 totals 13 residues. The CDR3 loop reads CANIQKGDSEQFF. The CDR3, as DNA: TGCGCCAACATCCAAAAGGGGGACTCTGAGCAGTTCTTC.

This clonotype was observed many times. The chain joins TRBV28 to TRBJ1-6, with D possibly TRBD1 on 5 matching bases. The CDR3 consists of 14 residues. The germline CDR1 and CDR2 sequences are MDHEN and SYDVKM. V was clipped by 7 bases and J by 7 bases, with 14 bases between them. Here the CDR3 reads CASKSGTANSPLHF. The DNA of the CDR3 is TGTGCCAGCAAGTCAGGGACGGCGAATTCACCCCTCCACTTT.

Points on this clonotype: This may come from a read error, since a much larger clone is one base off. The chain has TRBV28 and TRBJ2-5; D not resolved. The CDR3 is made up of 14 amino acids. The germline gives CDR1 MDHEN, CDR2 SYDVKM. The CDR3 here is CASSPLRVIETQNF. CDR3 nucleotides: TGTGCCAGCAGTCCTCTTAGGGTCATAGAGACCCAGAACTTC.

About this clonotype: This may be a read error: a much more frequent sequence differs by one nucleotide. The CDR3 does not end in the conserved phenylalanine or tryptophan, so this is likely a read error. In nucleotides, the CDR3 is TGTGCCAGCAGCTTAATGGTCGGCGGTGTTGAGACCCAGTACTCC. The encoded protein is CASSLMVGGVETQYS. This chain uses TRBV11-3 with TRBJ2-5; no clear D. Trimming shortened V by 2 bases and J by 5 bases, and 15 bases separated the two germline ends. CDR1 is SGHNT, CDR2 YENEEA, per germline. CDR3 length: 15 residues.

The CDR3 is CASRYGTRVYEQYF. The DNA for the CDR3 is TGTGCCAGCAGATACGGGACAAGGGTCTACGAGCAGTACTTC. The chain uses TRBV5-5 and TRBJ2-7, with a tentative D call TRBD1 (6 bases). CDR1 SGHKS and CDR2 YYEKEE come from the germline V gene (reference sequence). The CDR3 is made up of 14 amino acids. Trimming cost V 5 bases and J 3 bases, with 15 bases left between them.

The V gene is TRBV6-2 or TRBV6-3, the J gene TRBJ2-1; 7 bases align to TRBD2. The CDR3 covers 18 residues. V gave up 9 bases and J gave up 0 bases; unmatched junction bases: 17. Germline V gene sequence: CDR1 MNHEY, CDR2 SVGEGT. This chain's CDR3 is CASNDRGLAVGSYNEQFF. DNA of the CDR3: TGTGCCAGTAACGACAGAGGGCTAGCGGTGGGCTCCTACAATGAGCAGTTCTTC.

The V call is TRBV11-2, the J call TRBJ2-1; 9 nucleotides line up with TRBD2. Trimming cost V 3 bases and J 2 bases; bases outside gene matches: 17. The CDR3 is 20 amino acids. CDR1 and CDR2 from the germline V gene are SGHAT and FQNNGV. The CDR3 region has the DNA TGTGCCAGCAGCTTGTTCCGGTCCCTAGCGGGATTTAGAACCTACAATGAGCAGTTCTTC. Translating it yields CASSLFRSLAGFRTYNEQFF.

This chain links TRBV20-1 with TRBJ2-7; 9 bases map to TRBD1. V lost 4 bases, J lost 4 bases, and 8 bases stayed unmatched. This CDR3 has 14 amino acids. Germline CDR1 and CDR2: DFQATT and SNEGSKA (reference sequence). The CDR3 loop is CSANPVTGGYEQYF. The CDR3 coding sequence is TGCAGTGCTAACCCCGTGACAGGGGGGTACGAGCAGTACTTC.

The chain has TRBV11-1 and TRBJ2-7; 7 bases line up with TRBD1. This CDR3 contains 15 residues. Germline-derived CDR1 and CDR2 are SGHAT and FQDESV (reference sequence). V lost 10 bases, J lost 0 bases, and 12 bases stayed unmatched. CDR3 sequence reads: CANNRTGAASYEQYF. The DNA of the CDR3 is TGTGCCAACAACCGTACAGGGGCGGCCTCCTACGAGCAGTACTTC.

Worth noting for this clonotype: One end of the junction fails to match germline, which may point to a read error. The rearrangement links TRBV12-3 or TRBV12-4 to TRBJ2-7, with D possibly being TRBD2 (5 bases). This CDR3 contains 13 residues. The CDR3, as DNA: TGTGCCAACTGTTTTCGGAGGACCTACGAGAAGTACTTC. This translates into CANCFRRTYEKYF.

Points on this clonotype: A read error may explain this, as a much larger clone is one base away. The CDR3 region is CASSRAGTFSGANVLNF. As DNA, the CDR3 is TGTGCCAGCAGCAGAGCCGGGACATTTTCTGGGGCCAACGTCCTGAATTTC. This sequence joins TRBV21-1 and TRBJ2-6; TRBD1, the table's D call, lacks a check against the DNA. TRBV21-1 is a documented pseudogene. This CDR3 contains 17 residues.

For this clonotype: A much larger clone lies one base from this, so it may be a read error. The chain uses TRBV28 and TRBJ1-1; D uncertain. The ends were cut back, 5 bases at V and 1 base at J, with 14 bases in the middle. Germline CDR1 MDHEN, CDR2 SYDVKM. This CDR3 is built from 15 residues. The CDR3 loop reads CASSVPTGANTEAFF. The DNA for the CDR3 is TGTGCCAGCAGTGTGCCGACGGGTGCGAACACTGAAGCTTTCTTT.

As regards this clonotype: Given a much more abundant clone one base away, this may be a read error. The rearrangement links TRBV12-3 or TRBV12-4 to TRBJ2-5; D might be TRBD2 (5 bases). The CDR3 is made up of 11 amino acids. The CDR3 coding sequence is TGTGCCAGCAATTCGTGGGAGACCCGGTACTTC. It is translated as CASNSWETRYF.

The gene calls are TRBV6-5 and TRBJ1-1; perhaps TRBD1 as D (5 bases). The CDR3 totals 13 residues. The V gene lost 9 bases and the J gene lost 3 bases, with 14 bases spanning the gap. Germline V gene data show CDR1 as MNHEY and CDR2 as SVGAGI. The CDR3 spells CARSPGGDTEAFF. CDR3 nucleotide sequence: TGTGCCAGAAGCCCGGGGGGGGACACTGAAGCTTTCTTT.

On this clonotype: Its ends do not fully match the called genes, so a read error is possible. This chain connects TRBV20-1 to TRBJ2-2; 7 bases agree with TRBD1. CDR1 is DFQATT, CDR2 SNEGSKA, per germline (reference sequence). The CDR3 length is 15 residues. The CDR3 reads CSASDITGVSGELLF. CDR3 in DNA: TGCAGTGCTTCCGACATTACAGGGGTCTCCGGGGAGCTGTTATTT.

Comments on this clonotype: Given the absence of the conserved phenylalanine or tryptophan at the CDR3 end, a read error is likely. The rearrangement joins TRBV29-1 to TRBJ1-1; D call uncertain. Germline V lookup: CDR1 SQVTM, CDR2 ANQGSEA. The CDR3 consists of 12 residues. This CDR3 reads CSVEEGNTEAFS. CDR3 coding DNA: TGCAGCGTTGAGGAAGGGAACACAGAAGCTTTCTCT.

As for this clonotype: At one boundary the junction diverges from the germline segment, which might be a read error. This chain uses TRBV4-2 with TRBJ2-3, with 11 nucleotides matching TRBD2. The CDR3 is 19 residues long. The germline gives CDR1 LGHNA, CDR2 YNFKEQ. For the CDR3, the DNA is TGTGCTAGCATCCAAGATTTGATAGCGGGAGGGGGGGGGACAGATTCGCAGTATTTT. Its protein product is CASIQDLIAGGGGTDSQYF.

As regards this clonotype: Because it lacks the conserved phenylalanine or tryptophan at the end, this CDR3 is likely a read error. V usage is TRBV12-3 or TRBV12-4 and J usage is TRBJ2-3, with D possibly being TRBD2 (5 bases). Trimming left V 5 bases short and J 7 bases short, with 19 bases between. CDR3 size: 15 residues. This chain's CDR3 is CASSERVEATYTQYS. The CDR3 DNA reads as TGTGCCAGCAGTGAAAGGGTGGAGGCAACATATACGCAGTATTCT.

Of note for this clonotype: Relative to the germline gene, one junction end is altered; a read error may explain this. The genes are TRBV4-1 and TRBJ1-2; D ambiguous. This CDR3 has 14 amino acids. Germline CDR1 is MGHRA and CDR2 is YSYEKL. In DNA form, the CDR3 reads TGCGCCAGCAGCCAAGCCGCATTTAACAATGGCTACACCTTC. It is translated as CASSQAAFNNGYTF.

This clonotype was seen only a few times. A read error is likely, as this CDR3 ends without the conserved phenylalanine or tryptophan. The V and J genes are TRBV29-1 and TRBJ2-1, with TRBD2 matching over 13 bases. The assigned J gene may be wrong: the sequence end matches TRBJ2-7 better. The V gene's germline CDR1 is SQVTM and CDR2 ANQGSEA. The CDR3 totals 16 residues. CDR3 bases: TGCAGCGTACACTCCTGGACTAGCGGGAGTAGTTTTGAGCAGTACTTA. It yields the protein CSVHSWTSGSSFEQYL.

The J gene is TRBJ2-1, the V gene TRBV5-5, with unresolved D. Trimming removed 8 bases at V and 0 bases at J, with 18 bases between. Germline V gene lookup returns CDR1 SGHKS and CDR2 YYEKEE (reference sequence). The CDR3 is 16 residues long. CDR3 sequence: CASSLISYRSYNEQFF. CDR3 bases: TGTGCCAGTAGCCTCATATCATACCGCTCCTACAATGAGCAGTTCTTC.

As for this clonotype: No conserved phenylalanine or tryptophan ends this CDR3, so it is likely a read error. The V gene is TRBV11-2, the J gene TRBJ1-2, with D tentatively TRBD1 (5 bases). Germline CDR1 is SGHAT and CDR2 is FQNNGV. This CDR3 has 16 residues. As DNA, the CDR3 is TGTGCCAGCAGCTTAGGCCCCTCCGGGGCAGCCTATGGTTACACCGTC. Residues: CASSLGPSGAAYGYTV.

The J gene is TRBJ2-7, the V gene TRBV29-1; maybe TRBD1 (6 bases). V was clipped by 5 bases and J by 2 bases, with 13 bases between them. This CDR3 spans 13 amino acids. The V gene's germline CDR1 is SQVTM and CDR2 ANQGSEA. The CDR3 DNA is TGCAGCGTTTTCAGGGGCCCCACCTACGAGCAGTACTTC. It encodes CSVFRGPTYEQYF.

About this clonotype itself: Being one base from a much bigger clone, this may be a read error. This chain connects TRBV30 to TRBJ2-3; 7 bases are shared with TRBD1. Germline CDR1 GTSNPN, CDR2 SVGIG (reference sequence). The trim removed 4 bases at V and 10 bases at J, leaving 11 bases unmatched. CDR3 length: 13 amino acids. CDR3 in amino acids: CAWTDRLEGPQYF. The CDR3 nucleotides are TGTGCCTGGACGGACAGGTTAGAGGGACCGCAGTATTTT.

On this clonotype itself: Germline is not matched at one junction end, which may reflect a read error. The gene calls are TRBV29-1 and TRBJ2-1; possible D gene TRBD1, 6 bases. CDR1 and CDR2 from the germline V gene are SQVTM and ANQGSEA. The CDR3 spans 11 residues. The CDR3 DNA is TGCAGCGTGAGGGACACTAATGAGCACTTCTTC. Translation: CSVRDTNEHFF.

In this sample, this clonotype turned up a few times. A read error may be the cause here, since a much bigger clone is one base away. This chain connects TRBV7-8 to TRBJ2-2, with 10 bases lining up with TRBD2. Per the germline V gene, CDR1 is SGHVS and CDR2 is FQNEAQ. V was pared by 5 bases and J by 7 bases, with 10 bases of the junction left unmatched. The CDR3 length is 16 residues. The CDR3 loop is CASSTVAGGDVGELFF. For the CDR3, the DNA is TGTGCCAGCAGCACCGTAGCGGGAGGTGATGTCGGGGAGCTGTTTTTT. The whole variable domain, remainder taken from reference TRBV7-8 and TRBJ2-2, is GAGVSQSPRYKVAKRGQDVALRCDPISGHVSLFWYQQALGQGPEFLTYFQNEAQLDKSGLPSDRFFAERPEGSVSTLKIQRTQQEDSAVYLCASSTVAGGDVGELFFGEGSRLTVL.